This TCR beta chain was profiled in a study of T-cell memory formation after mild COVID-19. 5'RACE, which relied on constant-segment primers, yielded TCR alpha and TCR beta cDNA libraries carrying sample barcodes and UMIs. TCRdb reanalysed the 5' RACE reads using MiXCR and keeps one entry per CDR3 protein. The data contain some 410,000 distinct CDR3 sequences, 23% of them singletons. Regarding the study as a whole: Later expanders leaned toward CD4+, whereas clones contracting from day 15 to 85 were balanced CD4/CD8. Clones from the second wave (peaking day 37) had unconfirmed SARS-CoV-2 specificity.

This CDR3 contains 13 residues. Germline CDR1 reads SNHLY; CDR2 reads FYNNEI. V was trimmed by 6 bases and J by 1 base, leaving 7 bases between them. This clonotype showed up just a few times. The antigen remains undetermined. This receptor was taken from an adult woman who had mild COVID-19 (a few samples of this study predate the infection). Cell type and time point are not known. The chain joins TRBV2 to TRBJ1-3; D not certain. Sequencing input: PBMCs or a T cell subset sorted from them (not recorded which). The CDR3, as DNA: TGTGCCAGCAGGACACTGTCTGGAAACACCATATATTTT. It codes for CASRTLSGNTIYF. The whole variable domain, filled in from reference TRBV2 and TRBJ1-3, reads EPEVTQTPSHQVTQMGQEVILRCVPISNHLYFYWYRQILGQKVEFLVSFYNNEISEKSEIFDDQFSVERPDGSNFTLKIRSTKLEDSAMYFCASRTLSGNTIYFGEGSWLTVV.